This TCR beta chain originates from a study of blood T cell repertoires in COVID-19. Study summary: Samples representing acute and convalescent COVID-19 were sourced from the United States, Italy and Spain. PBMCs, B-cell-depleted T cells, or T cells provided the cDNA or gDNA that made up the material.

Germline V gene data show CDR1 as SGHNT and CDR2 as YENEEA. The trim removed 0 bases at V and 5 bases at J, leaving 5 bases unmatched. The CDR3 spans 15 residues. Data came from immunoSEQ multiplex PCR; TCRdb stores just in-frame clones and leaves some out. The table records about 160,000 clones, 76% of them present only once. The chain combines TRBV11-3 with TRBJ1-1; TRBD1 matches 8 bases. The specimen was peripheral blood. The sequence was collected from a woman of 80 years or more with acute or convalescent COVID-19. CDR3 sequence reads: CASSLEGTGRTEAFF. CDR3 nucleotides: TGTGCCAGCAGCTTAGAGGGGACAGGACGGACTGAAGCTTTCTTT.